Given below is one T cell receptor beta chain in context. This sample stems from a study of blood T cell repertoires in COVID-19. Overall study: Researchers got acute and convalescent COVID-19 samples from the United States, Italy and Spain.

Original data processing: Counts of nucleated cells, estimated from reference gene primer amplification, were obtained. The method was immunoSEQ multiplex PCR; TCRdb's version includes in-frame clones alone and lacks a portion of them. Clone size and the V and J calls come from that table; the DNA yielded D and trimming. The sample lists under 45,000 clones, around nine tenths seen once, with 3% to 5% in the top ten. The germline CDR1 and CDR2 sequences are SGHDT and YYEEEE. The V and J ends lost 0 bases and 6 bases respectively, with 10 bases between them. The CDR3 has 15 amino acids. This clonotype was sampled from a man aged 35-49 years with COVID-19, enrolled during active disease. The material sequenced was peripheral blood. The gene calls are TRBV5-6 and TRBJ1-6, with a weak D call TRBD1 (5 bases). The CDR3 bases are TGTGCCAGCAGCTTGGAAAGGGGTCCTAATTCACCCCTCCACTTT. This gives the protein CASSLERGPNSPLHF.